This is a list of T cell receptor beta chains from one sample in a study of control samples from healthy donors and cancer patients. Sequencing used immunoSEQ multiplex PCR; TCRdb keeps in-frame clones, though not all of them. The sample lists about 150,000 clones; roughly 94% were seen once. Sequencing input: PBMCs. The source of these receptors is a man in his sixties with colorectal cancer. The CDR3 runs from the conserved cysteine through the conserved F or W. A D gene is named only where the DNA matches it firmly. A clone size is listed for some rows: how often the clone was seen (once, few, many), or a class if it is expanded.

clone_size | d_call | j_call | v_call | cdr3_aa | cdr3_nt
- | - | TRBJ1-1 | TRBV10-3 | CAIRTENTEAFF | TGTGCCATCCGGACGGAGAACACTGAAGCTTTCTTT
- | - | TRBJ1-2 | TRBV6-6 | CASRDQNYGYTF | TGTGCCAGCAGGGATCAAAACTATGGCTACACCTTC
- | - | TRBJ1-1 | TRBV6-6 | CASSPGRGGNTEAFF | TGTGCCAGCAGCCCCGGGAGGGGTGGGAACACTGAAGCTTTCTTT
- | - | TRBJ1-4 | TRBV30 | CAWNERATNEKLFF | TGTGCCTGGAATGAACGGGCGACTAATGAAAAACTGTTTTTT
- | TRBD1 | TRBJ1-1 | TRBV9 | CASSAHGQGNAEAFF | TGTGCCAGCAGCGCACACGGACAGGGAAACGCTGAAGCTTTCTTT
once | - | TRBJ2-2 | TRBV19 | CASSIGTRGGELFF | TGTGCCAGTAGTATAGGCACCCGTGGCGGGGAGCTGTTTTTT
- | - | TRBJ2-7 | TRBV2 | CASSVSFPGYEQYF | TGTGCCAGCAGTGTCTCTTTTCCGGGTTACGAGCAGTACTTC
once | - | TRBJ1-2 | TRBV13 | CASSAAPGSNYGYTF | TGTGCCAGCAGCGCCGCCCCAGGGAGTAACTATGGCTACACCTTC
- | - | TRBJ1-1 | TRBV2 | CASNTAGVTEAFF | TGTGCCAGCAATACGGCGGGGGTCACTGAAGCTTTCTTT
once | - | TRBJ1-1 | TRBV19 | CASSIPGRNTEAFF | TGTGCCAGTAGTATACCAGGGAGGAACACTGAAGCTTTCTTT
- | - | TRBJ1-5 | TRBV29-1 | CSFSSSGDQPQHF | TGCAGCTTCTCTTCCAGCGGGGATCAGCCCCAGCATTTT
- | - | TRBJ2-3 | TRBV19 | CAISSGGGFTDTQYF | TGTGCCATCAGCAGCGGCGGGGGCTTCACAGATACGCAGTATTTT
- | TRBD2 | TRBJ2-2 | TRBV7-8 | CASSYGLAGGPQNTGELFF | TGTGCCAGCAGCTACGGACTAGCGGGGGGGCCGCAGAACACCGGGGAGCTGTTTTTT
- | - | TRBJ1-1 | TRBV5-1 | CASSLQVQNTEAFF | TGCGCCAGCAGCTTGCAGGTACAGAACACTGAAGCTTTCTTT
- | TRBD1 | TRBJ1-1 | TRBV24-1 | CATSDSGTGVQYAFF | TGTGCCACCAGTGACTCCGGGACAGGGGTCCAGTACGCTTTCTTT
once | - | TRBJ2-5 | TRBV6-5 | CASNPRGLGGETQYF | TGTGCCAGCAACCCCAGAGGGCTAGGTGGGGAGACCCAGTACTTC
- | - | TRBJ1-2 | TRBV9 | CASSVRTAYGYTF | TGTGCCAGCAGCGTTAGGACCGCTTATGGCTACACCTTC
- | - | TRBJ1-2 | TRBV2 | CASSPRRQGNGYTF | TGTGCCAGCAGTCCCCGGAGGCAGGGCAATGGCTACACCTTC
- | - | TRBJ1-2 | TRBV19 | CASSMEGWYGYTF | TGTGCCAGTAGTATGGAGGGTTGGTATGGCTACACCTTC
- | - | TRBJ1-5 | TRBV10-3 | CAISPGAGGGSNQPQHF | TGTGCCATCAGTCCCGGGGCGGGGGGAGGTAGCAATCAGCCCCAGCATTTT
- | TRBD1 | TRBJ2-7 | TRBV2 | CASRTGQGNTYEQYF | TGTGCCAGCAGGACAGGGCAGGGAAACACCTACGAGCAGTACTTC
- | - | TRBJ2-2 | TRBV3-1/TRBV3-2 | CASSLGPNTGELFF | TGTGCCAGCAGCCTGGGACCGAACACCGGGGAGCTGTTTTTT
- | TRBD1 | TRBJ1-2 | TRBV10-3 | CAISEDRSYGYTF | TGTGCCATCAGCGAGGACAGGTCCTATGGCTACACCTTC
- | - | TRBJ1-5 | TRBV3-1/TRBV3-2 | CASSQVDNPNQPQHF | TGTGCCAGCAGCCAAGTGGATAATCCCAATCAGCCCCAGCATTTT
- | - | TRBJ1-6 | TRBV6-2/TRBV6-3 | CASSYVLAGRGSPLHF | TGTGCCAGCAGTTACGTCCTCGCAGGGCGGGGCTCACCCCTCCACTTT
- | - | TRBJ1-2 | TRBV19 | CASSPSSYGYTF | TGTGCCAGTAGTCCTTCCAGTTATGGCTACACCTTC